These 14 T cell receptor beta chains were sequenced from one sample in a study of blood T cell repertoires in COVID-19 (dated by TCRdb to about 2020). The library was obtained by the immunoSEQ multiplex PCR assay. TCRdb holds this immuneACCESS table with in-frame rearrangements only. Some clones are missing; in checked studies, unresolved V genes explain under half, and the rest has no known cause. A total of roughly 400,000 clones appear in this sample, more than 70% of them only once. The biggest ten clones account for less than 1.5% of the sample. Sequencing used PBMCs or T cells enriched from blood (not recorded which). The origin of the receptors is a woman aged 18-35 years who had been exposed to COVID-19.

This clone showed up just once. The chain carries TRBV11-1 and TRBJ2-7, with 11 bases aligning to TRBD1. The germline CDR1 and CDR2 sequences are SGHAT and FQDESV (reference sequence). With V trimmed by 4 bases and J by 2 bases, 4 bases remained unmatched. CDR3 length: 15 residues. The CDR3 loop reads CASSWGTGGTYEQYF. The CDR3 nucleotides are TGTGCCAGCAGCTGGGGGACAGGGGGGACCTACGAGCAGTACTTC.

Here the CDR3 DNA reads TGTGCCAGCAGTGGGGACAGCGAAAAACTGTTTTTT. Protein sequence: CASSGDSEKLFF. V usage is TRBV28 and J usage is TRBJ1-4; 7 bases agree with TRBD1. Germline V gene sequence: CDR1 MDHEN, CDR2 SYDVKM. The ends lost 5 bases at V and 8 bases at J; junction bases unmatched: 2. The CDR3 has 12 residues. The full variable domain, its missing parts supplied by reference TRBV28 and TRBJ1-4, is DVKVTQSSRYLVKRTGEKVFLECVQDMDHENMFWYRQDPGLGLRLIYFSYDVKMKEKGDIPEGYSVSREKKERFSLILESASTNQTSMYLCASSGDSEKLFFGSGTQLSVL.

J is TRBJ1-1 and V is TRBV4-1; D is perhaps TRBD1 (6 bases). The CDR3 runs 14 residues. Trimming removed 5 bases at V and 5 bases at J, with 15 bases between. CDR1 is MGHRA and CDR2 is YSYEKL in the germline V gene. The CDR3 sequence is CASSRGGPGTEAFF. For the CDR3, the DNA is TGCGCCAGCAGCAGGGGGGGGCCGGGGACTGAAGCTTTCTTT.

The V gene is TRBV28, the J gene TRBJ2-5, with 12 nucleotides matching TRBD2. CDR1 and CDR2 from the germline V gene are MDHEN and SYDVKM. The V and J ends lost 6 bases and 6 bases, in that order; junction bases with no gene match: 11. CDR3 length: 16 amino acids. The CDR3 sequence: CASRTRTSGKEKTQYF. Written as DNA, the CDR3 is TGTGCCAGCAGGACCCGGACTAGCGGGAAGGAAAAGACCCAGTACTTC.

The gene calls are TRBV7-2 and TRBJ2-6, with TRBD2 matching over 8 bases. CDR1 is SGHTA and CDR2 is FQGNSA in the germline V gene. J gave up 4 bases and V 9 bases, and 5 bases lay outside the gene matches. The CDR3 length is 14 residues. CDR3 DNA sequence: TGTGCCAGGGTTAGCGGGGCCGGGGCCAACGTCCTGACTTTC. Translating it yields CARVSGAGANVLTF.

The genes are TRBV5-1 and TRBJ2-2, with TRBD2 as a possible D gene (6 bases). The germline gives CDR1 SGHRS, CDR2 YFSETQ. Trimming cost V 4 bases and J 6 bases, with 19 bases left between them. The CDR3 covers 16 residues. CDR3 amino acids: CASSLVPGLPPGELFF. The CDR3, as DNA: TGCGCCAGCAGCCTGGTTCCGGGACTTCCCCCCGGGGAGCTGTTTTTT.

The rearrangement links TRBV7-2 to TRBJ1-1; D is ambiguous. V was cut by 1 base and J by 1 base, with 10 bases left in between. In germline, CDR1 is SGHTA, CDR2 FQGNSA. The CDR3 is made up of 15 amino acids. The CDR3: CASSLGARSNTEAFF. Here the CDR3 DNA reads TGTGCCAGCAGCTTAGGAGCCCGGTCGAACACTGAAGCTTTCTTT.

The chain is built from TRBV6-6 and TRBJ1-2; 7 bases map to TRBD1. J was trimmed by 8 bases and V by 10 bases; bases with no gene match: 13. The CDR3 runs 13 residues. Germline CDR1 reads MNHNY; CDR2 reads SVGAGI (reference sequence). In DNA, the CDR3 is TGTGCCACCGGGACAGCCCGAACGGAGGGCTACACCTTC. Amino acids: CATGTARTEGYTF.

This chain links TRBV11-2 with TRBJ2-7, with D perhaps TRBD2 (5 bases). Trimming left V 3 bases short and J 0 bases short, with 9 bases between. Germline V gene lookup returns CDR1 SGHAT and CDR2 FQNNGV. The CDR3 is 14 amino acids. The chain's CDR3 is CASSFGLDSYEQYF. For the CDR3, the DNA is TGTGCCAGCAGCTTTGGACTCGACTCCTACGAGCAGTACTTC.

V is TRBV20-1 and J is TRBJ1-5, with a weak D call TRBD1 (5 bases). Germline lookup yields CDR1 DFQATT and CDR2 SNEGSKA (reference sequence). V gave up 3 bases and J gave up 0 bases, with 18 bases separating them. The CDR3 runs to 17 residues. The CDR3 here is CSASSVWGVNSNQPQHF. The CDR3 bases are TGCAGTGCTAGTAGCGTATGGGGGGTGAATAGCAATCAGCCCCAGCATTTT.

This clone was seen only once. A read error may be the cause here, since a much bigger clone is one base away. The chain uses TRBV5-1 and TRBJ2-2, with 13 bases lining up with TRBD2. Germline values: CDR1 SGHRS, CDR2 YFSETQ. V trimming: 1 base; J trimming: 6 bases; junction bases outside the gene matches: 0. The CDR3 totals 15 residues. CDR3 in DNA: TGCGCCAGCAGCTTGACTAGCGGGGGGGCCGGGGAGCTGTTTTTT. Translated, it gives CASSLTSGGAGELFF.

CDR3 amino acids: CASSFASGRAFYEQYF. As DNA, the CDR3 is TGTGCCAGCAGCTTTGCTAGCGGGAGGGCCTTCTACGAGCAGTACTTC. The chain recombines TRBV11-2 with TRBJ2-7; 12 bases fit TRBD2. V was pared by 3 bases and J by 3 bases, with 6 bases of the junction left unmatched. Germline-derived CDR1 and CDR2 are SGHAT and FQNNGV. The CDR3 is made up of 16 amino acids.

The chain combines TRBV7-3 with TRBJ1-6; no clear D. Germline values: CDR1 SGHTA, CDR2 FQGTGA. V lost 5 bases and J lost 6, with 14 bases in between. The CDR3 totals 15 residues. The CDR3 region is CASSREVSVNSPLHF. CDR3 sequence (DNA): TGTGCCAGCAGCCGAGAGGTTTCCGTTAATTCACCCCTCCACTTT.

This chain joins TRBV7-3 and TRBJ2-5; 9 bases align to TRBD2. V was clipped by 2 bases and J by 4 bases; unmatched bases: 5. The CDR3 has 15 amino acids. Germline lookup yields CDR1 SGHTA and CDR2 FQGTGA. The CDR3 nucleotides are TGTGCCAGCAGCTTAGCGGGGGGGGTCCCAGAGACCCAGTACTTC. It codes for CASSLAGGVPETQYF.